This T cell receptor beta chain is from a study of cytomegalovirus exposure and HLA in healthy donors. Looking at the study overall: Later analysis reported that the approximately 120 validation repertoires shared the platform of the approximately 670 first-cohort repertoires. Study results and caveats: Reportedly, diagnosis of cytomegalovirus status by the classifier showed high specificity and sensitivity.

Of note for this clone: Its cognate antigen is unknown.

The data were produced by immunoSEQ multiplex PCR, yet TCRdb's version contains in-frame clones alone and is incomplete. The sample holds approximately 280,000 clones; about 86% are singletons and the top ten take roughly 1%. This receptor was obtained from a woman between 18 and 30 years old in good health and CMV-seronegative. What was sequenced was PBMCs.

The CDR3 is CASSPGGGLQETQYF. CDR3 DNA sequence: TGCGCCAGCAGCCCCGGGGGGGGCCTCCAAGAGACCCAGTACTTC. This chain joins TRBV5-1 and TRBJ2-5; 8 bases fit TRBD2. Germline V gives CDR1 SGHRS, CDR2 YFSETQ. The CDR3 covers 15 residues. V gave up 4 bases and J gave up 1 base; unmatched junction bases: 6.